This T cell receptor (beta chain) was sequenced during a study of T cells in Graves' hyperthyroidism and ophthalmopathy (dated by TCRdb to the late 2010s). About the study as a whole: Peripheral blood was collected at initial diagnosis, before any treatment. The approximately 98 discovery patients were randomly divided into training and test sets at a 7:3 ratio. According to the paper, TCR Vbeta CDR3 sequencing was carried out on about 140 peripheral blood samples, which came from around 43 ophthalmopathy, roughly 75 hyperthyroidism and roughly 17 progressor patients. After blood sampling, hyperthyroidism patients were treated with methimazole at a starting dose of 30 mg daily, and ophthalmopathy patients were treated with high-dose intravenous methylprednisolone. The study also compared thyroid tissue and blood T-cell repertoires from 6 or 7 Graves' hyperthyroidism patients. A discovery cohort of around 100 patients, 43 with Graves' ophthalmopathy and 55 to 60 with stable Graves' hyperthyroidism, was used to find distinguishing TCR V-J signatures. Prospective prediction of ophthalmopathy was tested in an independent validation cohort consisting of under 20 hyperthyroidism patients and over 15 patients who later progressed to ophthalmopathy.

This clonotype was counted many times. Its target antigen remains unknown. There are no base qualities to consult, and no much larger clone falls within one base. Stable Graves' hyperthyroidism was defined as the absence of progression to ophthalmopathy over 18 months of follow-up. Hyperthyroidism patients were newly diagnosed, with disease duration under 2 months, and aged 18 to 65 years. Exclusion was applied to patients with uncontrolled infections, other autoimmune diseases, pregnancy or lactation. Diagnoses were based on clinical symptoms, serum thyroxine and TRAb, thyroid ultrasound and orbital computed tomography. PBMCs were separated from roughly 9.6 ml of fresh peripheral blood using Ficoll-Paque density gradient centrifugation. Total RNA was extracted using Trizol reagent, and RNA quality was assessed on an Agilent 2100 Bioanalyzer. The TCR beta CDR3 regions were amplified from RNA transcripts. A first-round RT-PCR of the TCR CDR3 used the HTBI primer set with the Qiagen OneStep RT-PCR kit. Libraries were constructed in a second round of multiplex PCR, after which size selection and purification were performed. Sequencing of the libraries was done on an Illumina HiSeq2000 using paired-end 100 bp reads. The study's processing was this. SOAPnuke was used to process the raw data, with reads discarded if the reads contained adapters or uncalled bases, had a mean Phred below 15, or lacked an exact constant-primer or identifier match. COPE v1.2.5 was used to merge high-quality paired reads, and clonotypes were defined as unique nucleotide sequences. MiTCR v1.1 was used to align the clonotypes against IMGT TRBV, TRBD and TRBJ reference segments. The analysis included only V-J combinations with a frequency above 0.0001, which together covered around 99% of the repertoires. A TCS score was defined as the ratio of F50 (clonal expansion) to E x V (chaos), with BLOSUM62-based TCRdist applied between CDR3 peptides within each V-J. Welch's t-statistics and random forest reduced 450 to 600 V-J features to under 15, which were used in a naive Bayes classifier (R e1071). Using fastp at Q25 and MiXCR, TCRdb reprocessed the public reads and kept productive beta chains. A single entry per CDR3 protein holds the most common genes and DNA from its merged rows. TCRdb assigned the V and J calls; the authors' analysis was not used. This sample is represented by roughly 420,000 distinct CDR3 sequences; roughly 13% of them were singletons. The ten most abundant clones make up less than 6.5% of the sample.

Study-wide conclusions, independent of this receptor: Blood samples also contained most of the expanded thyroid clonotypes (frequency above 0.001), which suggests that blood repertoires may reflect thyroid immune responses. Sample size was not statistically predetermined, and blinding of investigators to group allocation was not performed. A model built on a 13 V-J signature distinguished ophthalmopathy from stable hyperthyroidism, reaching 85% to 90% sensitivity and under 84% specificity in cross-validation and 80%/75% in testing. In validation, progression to ophthalmopathy was predicted by the model with about 70% sensitivity and roughly 76% specificity, a median of about 6.4 months before onset.

The clonotype originates from a woman younger than 30 with Graves' hyperthyroidism. Sequencing was performed on blood.

The encoded CDR3 is CASSGQSGNTIYF. In nucleotides, the sequence is TGTGCCAGCAGTGGACAGTCTGGAAACACCATATATTTT. Here the chain combines TRBV6-1 and TRBJ1-3; TRBD1 could be the D gene, as 5 bases match. The junction shows trimming of 4 bases on V and 1 base on J, plus 5 bases between the germline ends. The CDR3 measures 13 amino acids from cysteine to phenylalanine. Only the CDR3 DNA stays, 39 bases, in frame from base 1. The germline V gene yields MNHNS for CDR1 and SASEGT for CDR2.